This T cell receptor beta chain appears in the sequencing data of a study of T cell responses to AZD1222 COVID-19 vaccine. Study outcomes and limitations: Repertoire sampling happened only post peak T cell response.

On this clone: As yet, its antigen is unknown.

The table came from immunoSEQ multiplex PCR; TCRdb's copy has only in-frame clones and leaves some out. The table records about 120,000 clones, over 90% of them present only once. The sequence came from an adult who received the AZD1222 COVID-19 vaccine. The sequencing used peripheral blood, collected 28 days after the second AZD1222 dose.

In nucleotides, the CDR3 is TGTGCCAGCAGTGCTCGGACTAGCGGTACAGATACGCAGTATTTT. Its translation is CASSARTSGTDTQYF. V usage is TRBV2 and J usage is TRBJ2-3, with 10 bases matching TRBD2. The ends lost 4 bases at V and 3 bases at J; junction bases unmatched: 4. Germline-derived CDR1 and CDR2 are SNHLY and FYNNEI. This CDR3 contains 15 residues.